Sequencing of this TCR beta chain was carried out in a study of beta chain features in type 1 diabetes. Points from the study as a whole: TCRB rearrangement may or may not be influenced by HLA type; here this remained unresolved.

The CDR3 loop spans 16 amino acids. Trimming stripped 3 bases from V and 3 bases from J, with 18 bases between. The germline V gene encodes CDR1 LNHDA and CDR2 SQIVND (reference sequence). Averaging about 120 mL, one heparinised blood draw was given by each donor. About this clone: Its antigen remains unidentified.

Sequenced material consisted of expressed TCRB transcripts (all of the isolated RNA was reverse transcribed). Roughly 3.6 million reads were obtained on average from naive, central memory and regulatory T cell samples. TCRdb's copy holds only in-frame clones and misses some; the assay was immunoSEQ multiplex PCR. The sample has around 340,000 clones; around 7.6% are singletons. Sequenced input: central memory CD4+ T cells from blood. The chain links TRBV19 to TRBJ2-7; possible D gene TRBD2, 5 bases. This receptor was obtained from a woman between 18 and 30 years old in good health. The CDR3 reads CASSMGSGLSHYEQYF. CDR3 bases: TGTGCCAGTAGTATGGGAAGCGGATTATCACACTACGAGCAGTACTTC.